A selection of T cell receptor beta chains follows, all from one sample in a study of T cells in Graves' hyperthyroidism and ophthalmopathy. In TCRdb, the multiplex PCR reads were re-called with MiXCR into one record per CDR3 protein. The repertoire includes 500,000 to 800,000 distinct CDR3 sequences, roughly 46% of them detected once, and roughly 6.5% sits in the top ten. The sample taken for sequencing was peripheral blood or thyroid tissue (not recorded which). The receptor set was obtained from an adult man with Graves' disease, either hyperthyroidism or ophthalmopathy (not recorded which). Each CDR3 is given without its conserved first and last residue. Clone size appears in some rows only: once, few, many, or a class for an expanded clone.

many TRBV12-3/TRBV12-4 ASSRAGRETQY
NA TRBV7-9 ASSLVPGTSEKQY
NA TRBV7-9 ASSPDLAWREQY
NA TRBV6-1 ASTRVDLSNQPQH
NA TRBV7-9 ASSRDERV
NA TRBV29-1 SVSLRGGNTEAF
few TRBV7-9 ASSVRTAVNEKLF
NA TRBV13 ASSLGLRGAYEQY
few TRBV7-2 ASSLVPSGRAYEQY
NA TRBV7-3 ASSALGDAYEQY
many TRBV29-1 SVQAGQGFGNTIY
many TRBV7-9 ASSLEVLNTEAF
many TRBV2 ASSEGTGHGNTEAF
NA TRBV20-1 SAGLTGGTGELF